At least ten counts were recorded for the clone carrying this T cell receptor (beta chain). Its antigen remains unidentified. Combining a sample-barcoded 5' primer with a J-beta primer mix, a second PCR ran for roughly 7 to 11 cycles. Each CDR3 protein gets one entry after TCRdb re-called the 5' RACE reads with MiXCR. In the table there are about 930,000 distinct CDR3 sequences, under 35% of which are singletons. The sample is drawn from a study of blood T cells in healthy people across ages. Study-level findings and limits: Investigators viewed diversity estimates from one million T cells as underestimates, the study reported.

Caucasian, healthy and from Russia, the donors were aged between 6 and 90. The CDR3 spans 14 residues. The germline CDR1 and CDR2 sequences are SGHRS and YFSETQ. V lost 3 bases and J lost 0, with 4 bases in between. These data also featured in a second study, about T cells of mothers and their children. This second study notes: Thymic selection molds TCR recombination output in much the same way for related pairs as for unrelated pairs. Related mother-child pairs showed slightly, non-significantly higher overlap than unrelated pairs.

The chain employs TRBV5-1 and TRBJ2-6; D ambiguous. Sample: blood. This sequence originates from a woman between 35 and 50 years old in good health. CDR3: CASSWGSGANVLTF. CDR3 nucleotide sequence: TGCGCCAGCAGCTGGGGCTCTGGGGCCAACGTCCTGACTTTC.